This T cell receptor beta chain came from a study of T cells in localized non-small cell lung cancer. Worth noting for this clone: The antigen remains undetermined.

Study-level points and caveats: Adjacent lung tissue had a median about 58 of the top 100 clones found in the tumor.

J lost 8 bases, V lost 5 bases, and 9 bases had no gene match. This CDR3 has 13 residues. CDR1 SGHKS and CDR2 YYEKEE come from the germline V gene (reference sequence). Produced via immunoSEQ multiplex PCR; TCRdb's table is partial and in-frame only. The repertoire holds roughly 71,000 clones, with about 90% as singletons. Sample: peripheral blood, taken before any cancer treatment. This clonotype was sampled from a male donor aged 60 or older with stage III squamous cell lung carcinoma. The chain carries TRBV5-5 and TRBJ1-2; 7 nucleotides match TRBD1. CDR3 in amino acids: CASSQQGSWGYTF. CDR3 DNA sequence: TGTGCCAGCAGTCAACAGGGGAGTTGGGGCTACACCTTC.